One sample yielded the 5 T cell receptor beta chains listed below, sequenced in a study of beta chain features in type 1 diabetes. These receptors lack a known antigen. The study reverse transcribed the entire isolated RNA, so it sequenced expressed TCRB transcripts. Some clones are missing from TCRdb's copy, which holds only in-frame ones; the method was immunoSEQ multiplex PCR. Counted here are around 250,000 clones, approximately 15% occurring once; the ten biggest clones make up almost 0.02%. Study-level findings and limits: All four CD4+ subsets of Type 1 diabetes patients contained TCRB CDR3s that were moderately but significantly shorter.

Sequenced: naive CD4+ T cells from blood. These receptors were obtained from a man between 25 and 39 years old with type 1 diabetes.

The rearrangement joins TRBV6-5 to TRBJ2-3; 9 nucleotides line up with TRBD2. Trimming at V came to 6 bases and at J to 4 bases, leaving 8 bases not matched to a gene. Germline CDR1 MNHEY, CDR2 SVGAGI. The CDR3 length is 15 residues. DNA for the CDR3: TGTGCCAGCAGGCCGCGGCGGGGGGGAGCAGATACGCAGTATTTT. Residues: CASRPRRGGADTQYF.

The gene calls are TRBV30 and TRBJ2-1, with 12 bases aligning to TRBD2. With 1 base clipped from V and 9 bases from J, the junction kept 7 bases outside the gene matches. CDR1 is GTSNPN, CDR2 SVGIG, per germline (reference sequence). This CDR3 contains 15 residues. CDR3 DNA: TGTGCCTGGAGTGGACTAGCGGGAGCGGAGGGTGAGCAGTTCTTC. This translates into CAWSGLAGAEGEQFF.

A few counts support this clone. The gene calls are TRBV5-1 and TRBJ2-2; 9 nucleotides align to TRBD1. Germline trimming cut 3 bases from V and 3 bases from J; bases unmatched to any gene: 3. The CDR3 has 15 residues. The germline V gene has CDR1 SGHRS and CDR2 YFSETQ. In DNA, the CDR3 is TGCGCCAGCAGCTCCGGGACAGGGTACACCGGGGAGCTGTTTTTT. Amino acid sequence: CASSSGTGYTGELFF.

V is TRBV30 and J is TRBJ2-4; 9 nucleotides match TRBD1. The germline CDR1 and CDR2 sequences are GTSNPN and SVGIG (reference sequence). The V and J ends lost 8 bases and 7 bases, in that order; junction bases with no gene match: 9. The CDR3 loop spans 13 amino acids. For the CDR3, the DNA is TGTGCCCTAGAGACAGGGGGGAGGAACATTCAGTACTTC. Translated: CALETGGRNIQYF.

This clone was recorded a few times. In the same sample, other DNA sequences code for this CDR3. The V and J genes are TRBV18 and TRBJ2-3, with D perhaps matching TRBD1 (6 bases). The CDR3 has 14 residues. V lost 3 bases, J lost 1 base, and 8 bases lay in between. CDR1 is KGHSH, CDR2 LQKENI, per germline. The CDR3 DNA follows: TGTGCCAGCTCACCGCGGACAGGCACAGATACGCAGTATTTT. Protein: CASSPRTGTDTQYF.